The clone carrying this T cell receptor beta chain counts as medium-sized (0.01 to 0.1%). Antigen: not known. This sample is drawn from a study of vaccination effects on CD4 cells after COVID-19. Germline V CDR1 and CDR2: LGHDT, YNNKEL (reference sequence). V lost 3 bases and J 6 bases, leaving 5 bases between the germline ends. The CDR3 totals 11 residues. TCRdb's table, derived via immunoSEQ multiplex PCR, lists solely in-frame clones and lacks some. The sample has over 25,000 clones, 75% to 80% seen once; the top ten hold 6.5%. Sequencing was preceded by expansion of antigen-specific CD4+ T cells with viral peptide pools in the ViraFEST assay. An approximately 10-day culture period preceded the isolation of CD4+ T cells. Each participant received a vaccine that was either BNT162b2 or mRNA-1273, given as two doses.

The chain links TRBV3-1 (or the pseudogene TRBV3-2) to TRBJ1-2; D gene uncertain. Sequenced here: CD4+ T cells from PBMCs cultured with SARS-CoV-2 spike peptides, sampled after COVID-19 vaccination. This clonotype originated in a human donor who received a COVID-19 vaccine. Some clones in this sample may be carry-over from other donors' samples. CDR3 residues: CASSHLNGYTF. CDR3 bases: TGTGCCAGCAGCCACTTAAATGGCTACACCTTC.